These 30 T cell receptor beta chains were all obtained from the same sample, sequenced in a study of CD4 T cells in relation to SARS-CoV-2 and coronaviruses. Sequencing was performed with immunoSEQ multiplex PCR; in TCRdb, only in-frame clones are kept and a portion is missing. Of approximately 41,000 clones listed, around four fifths were seen once; the top ten hold 20%. Their cognate antigens are unknown. Specimen: memory CD4+ T cells from PBMCs, cultured in vitro. The receptors were gathered from an adult with COVID-19.

The chain has TRBV7-2 and TRBJ2-7; the D gene is possibly TRBD1 (6 bases). V was clipped by 2 bases and J by 3 bases, with 11 bases between them. Germline CDR1 is SGHTA and CDR2 is FQGNSA. CDR3 size: 14 residues. CDR3 nucleotides: TGTGCCAGCAGCTTACTCGGACAGCTCTACGAGCAGTACTTC. Translation gives CASSLLGQLYEQYF.

V gene TRBV29-1 combines with J gene TRBJ1-5, with TRBD1 identical over 9 bases. The V gene end was trimmed by 4 bases and the J gene end by 6 bases; junction bases not matched to a gene: 10. The CDR3 has 15 residues. Germline CDR1 and CDR2: SQVTM and ANQGSEA. The CDR3 bases are TGCAGCGTTGCGGTGGGGACAGGGCGGGGTCAGCCCCAGCATTTT. Translation: CSVAVGTGRGQPQHF. Full variable domain (rest looked up from reference TRBV29-1 and TRBJ1-5): SAVISQKPSRDICQRGTSLTIQCQVDSQVTMMFWYRQQPGQSLTLIATANQGSEATYESGFVIDKFPISRPNLTFSTLTVSNMSPEDSSIYLCSVAVGTGRGQPQHFGDGTRLSIL.

This chain joins TRBV19 and TRBJ2-7; D possibly corresponds to TRBD1 (6 bases). CDR1 LNHDA and CDR2 SQIVND come from the germline V gene (reference sequence). This CDR3 has 13 amino acids. The V end was cut by 3 bases, the J end by 2 bases, with 8 bases between. The CDR3 DNA sequence: TGTGCCAGTAGTATCGGACAGCCCTACGAGCAGTACTTC. This encodes CASSIGQPYEQYF.

J is TRBJ2-7 and V is TRBV5-1; either TRBD1 or TRBD2 may supply D (5 bases each). V lost 4 bases and J 3 bases, leaving 11 bases between the germline ends. Per germline, CDR1 SGHRS and CDR2 YFSETQ. The CDR3 sequence is 13 residues long. The CDR3 protein is CASSRDGFYEQYF. In DNA, the CDR3 is TGCGCCAGCAGCCGGGACGGCTTCTACGAGCAGTACTTC.

V and J are TRBV7-9 and TRBJ1-5, with 7 bases that match TRBD1. V gave up 5 bases and J gave up 3 bases; unmatched junction bases: 4. The length of the CDR3 is 14 residues. CDR1 is SEHNR, CDR2 FQNEAQ, per germline (reference sequence). The CDR3 DNA is TGTGCCAGCAGCCGGGACAGCAACAATCAGCCCCAGCATTTT. As protein: CASSRDSNNQPQHF.

The chain is built from TRBV10-3 and TRBJ2-3, with 12 bases aligning to TRBD2. CDR1 and CDR2 (germline): ENHRY, SYGVKD. The CDR3 sequence is 19 residues long. The junction had 9 bases not matched to a gene; V was cut back by 0 bases and J by 2 bases. Here the CDR3 reads CAISESGTSGLPNTDTQYF. In nucleotides, the CDR3 is TGTGCCATCAGTGAGTCTGGGACTAGCGGGCTTCCAAACACAGATACGCAGTATTTT.

The rearrangement links TRBV4-2 to TRBJ2-3; 11 bases align to TRBD1. After removal of 4 bases from V and 5 bases from J, the junction contained 8 bases not matched to a gene. Per germline, CDR1 LGHNA and CDR2 YNFKEQ. This CDR3 spans 16 amino acids. The CDR3 nucleotides read TGTGCCAGCAGCCTAGGACAGGGGGCGTTTAGAGATACGCAGTATTTT. The encoded protein is CASSLGQGAFRDTQYF.

The chain is built from TRBV9 and TRBJ2-1; D gene uncertain. Germline CDR1 SGDLS, CDR2 YYNGEE. V lost 0 bases to trimming and J lost 7 bases, with 8 bases between them. The CDR3 length is 13 residues. The CDR3 nucleotides are TGTGCCAGCAGCGTAGAACCCCGGAATGAGCAGTTCTTC. Translating gives CASSVEPRNEQFF.

The rearrangement joins TRBV25-1 to TRBJ2-3; no clear D. Germline assignment: CDR1 MGHDK and CDR2 SYGVNS. This CDR3 spans 11 amino acids. Trimming shortened V by 6 bases and J by 14 bases, and 15 bases separated the two germline ends. The DNA of the CDR3 is TGTGCCAGCAGCCTTCGCTCCGCTTGGTATTTT. Translated, it gives CASSLRSAWYF. Full variable domain (missing parts from reference TRBV25-1 and TRBJ2-3): EADIYQTPRYLVIGTGKKITLECSQTMGHDKMYWYQQDPGMELHLIHYSYGVNSTEKGDLSSESTVSRIRTEHFPLTLESARPSHTSQYLCASSLRSAWYFGPGTRLTVL.

J is TRBJ2-2 and V is TRBV5-8, with D uncertain. V gave up 7 bases and J gave up 1 base, with 11 bases separating them. CDR1 SGHTS and CDR2 YDEGEE come from the germline V gene. The CDR3 runs to 14 residues. The CDR3 DNA follows: TGTGCCAGCCCTTATCGGAGGAACACCGGGGAGCTGTTTTTT. This codes for CASPYRRNTGELFF.

The J gene is TRBJ2-5, the V gene TRBV5-1, with D unresolved. This CDR3 is 15 amino acids long. Trimming removed 1 base from V and 1 base from J, with 11 bases in between. Germline-derived CDR1 and CDR2 are SGHRS and YFSETQ. DNA for the CDR3: TGCGCCAGCAGCTTGTCGGATGTGATCCAAGAGACCCAGTACTTC. As protein: CASSLSDVIQETQYF. The variable domain in full, with the rest retrieved from reference TRBV5-1 and TRBJ2-5, is KAGVTQTPRYLIKTRGQQVTLSCSPISGHRSVSWYQQTPGQGLQFLFEYFSETQRNKGNFPGRFSGRQFSNSRSEMNVSTLELGDSALYLCASSLSDVIQETQYFGPGTRLLVL.

This clone has just a few counts. This chain links TRBV24-1 with TRBJ2-1; 7 bases are shared with TRBD2. Germline assignment: CDR1 KGHDR and CDR2 SFDVKD. V was pared by 7 bases and J by 8 bases, with 7 bases of the junction left unmatched. This CDR3 spans 13 amino acids. The CDR3 protein is CATREAGRDEQFF. As DNA, the CDR3 is TGTGCCACCAGGGAAGCAGGGAGGGATGAGCAGTTCTTC.

Concerning this clone: Other DNA sequences within the sample encode an identical CDR3. The CDR3 DNA follows: TGTGCCAGCTCACCAACTAGCAATGAGCAGTTCTTC. Translating it yields CASSPTSNEQFF. The V gene is TRBV18, the J gene TRBJ2-1, with D perhaps matching TRBD2 (5 bases). CDR3 size: 12 residues. Germline V gene data show CDR1 as KGHSH and CDR2 as LQKENI. V was trimmed by 2 bases and J by 6 bases, leaving 5 bases between them. The full variable domain, rest sourced from reference TRBV18 and TRBJ2-1, is NAGVMQNPRHLVRRRGQEARLRCSPMKGHSHVYWYRQLPEEGLKFMVYLQKENIIDESGMPKERFSAEFPKEGPSILRIQQVVRGDSAAYFCASSPTSNEQFFGPGTRLTVL.

This chain links TRBV4-1 with TRBJ2-3; D uncertain. This CDR3 has 15 amino acids. V lost 1 base to trimming and J lost 1 base, with 9 bases between them. Germline loops: CDR1 MGHRA, CDR2 YSYEKL. The CDR3 nucleotides read TGCGCCAGCAGCCAAGTCGGTTTGGGCACAGATACGCAGTATTTT. It is translated as CASSQVGLGTDTQYF.

The V call is TRBV2, the J call TRBJ2-6; TRBD1 aligns across 7 bases. The CDR3 is 17 residues long. Germline lookup yields CDR1 SNHLY and CDR2 FYNNEI. The J segment lost 0 bases and the V segment lost 3 bases, leaving 5 bases of the junction unmatched. CDR3 coding DNA: TGTGCCAGCAGTGAGTACAGGGGACGCTCTGGGGCCAACGTCCTGACTTTC. It is translated as CASSEYRGRSGANVLTF.

V usage is TRBV7-9 and J usage is TRBJ2-4; tentative D call: TRBD1 (6 bases). The CDR3 consists of 14 residues. Looked up from germline, CDR1 is SEHNR and CDR2 is FQNEAQ (reference sequence). Trimming removed 1 base from V and 5 bases from J, with 9 bases in between. Here the CDR3 reads CASSLGTVENIQYF. The CDR3 DNA reads as TGTGCCAGCAGCTTAGGGACAGTAGAAAACATTCAGTACTTC.

This chain connects TRBV18 to TRBJ1-4, with 7 bases identical to TRBD1. The V and J ends lost 2 bases and 6 bases, in that order; junction bases with no gene match: 6. This CDR3 comprises 15 residues. Germline CDR1 reads KGHSH; CDR2 reads LQKENI. The CDR3 sequence: CASSPNRDSDEKLFF. In DNA form, the CDR3 reads TGTGCCAGCTCACCAAATAGGGACAGTGATGAAAAACTGTTTTTT.

V usage is TRBV7-2 and J usage is TRBJ2-3; 7 bases align to TRBD2. This CDR3 is 17 amino acids long. V shed 2 bases and J 1 base; nucleotides not matched to a gene: 9. Germline CDR1 and CDR2: SGHTA and FQGNSA. CDR3 protein: CASSLWVRLARTDTQYF. CDR3 in DNA: TGTGCCAGCAGCTTATGGGTTAGACTAGCCCGCACAGATACGCAGTATTTT.

The gene calls are TRBV5-1 and TRBJ2-5; no reliable D call. V was pared by 4 bases and J by 2 bases, with 12 bases between. The germline V gene has CDR1 SGHRS and CDR2 YFSETQ. The CDR3 has 14 residues. The CDR3 is CASSPETAQETQYF. CDR3 nucleotides: TGCGCCAGCAGCCCGGAGACTGCACAAGAGACCCAGTACTTC.

This clone ranks as large. The V call is TRBV5-4, the J call TRBJ2-7; D is uncertain. This CDR3 is built from 14 residues. Trimming shortened V by 4 bases and J by 6 bases, and 17 bases separated the two germline ends. The germline CDR1 and CDR2 sequences are SGHNT and YYREEE (reference sequence). The CDR3 nucleotides read TGTGCCAGCAGCCCCCAGCAGGCCCCGGGCGAGCAGTACTTC. It encodes CASSPQQAPGEQYF.

The V gene is TRBV27, the J gene TRBJ1-1; TRBD1 agrees at 7 bases. The CDR3 spans 15 residues. Germline CDR1 MNHEY, CDR2 SMNVEV (reference sequence). Germline trimming cut 8 bases from V and 1 base from J; bases unmatched to any gene: 10. The CDR3 nucleotides read TGTGCCAGCCGAGGGGGCGGTTGGAAGAACACTGAAGCTTTCTTT. Translated: CASRGGGWKNTEAFF.

This chain links TRBV29-1 with TRBJ2-1; 14 bases align to TRBD2. The CDR3 is 15 amino acids. From germline, CDR1 is SQVTM and CDR2 ANQGSEA. Germline trimming cut 7 bases from V and 6 bases from J; bases unmatched to any gene: 8. The CDR3 region is CSGGLAGVLSNEQFF. In nucleotides, the CDR3 is TGCAGCGGGGGACTAGCGGGAGTGTTATCCAATGAGCAGTTCTTC.

V is TRBV6-6 and J is TRBJ1-1; possibly TRBD1 for D (5 bases). The germline V gene encodes CDR1 MNHNY and CDR2 SVGAGI (reference sequence). There are 12 residues in the CDR3. The V gene lost 7 bases and the J gene lost 0 bases, with 6 bases spanning the gap. CDR3 amino acids: CASKQVNTEAFF. CDR3 DNA sequence: TGTGCCAGCAAACAGGTGAACACTGAAGCTTTCTTT.

The chain has TRBV7-9 and TRBJ1-3; the D is unclear. V was clipped by 3 bases and J by 4 bases, with 13 bases between them. This CDR3 is built from 15 residues. Germline-derived CDR1 and CDR2 are SEHNR and FQNEAQ (reference sequence). CDR3 protein: CASSFPGLPGNTIYF. Here the CDR3 DNA reads TGTGCCAGCAGCTTTCCGGGCCTCCCCGGAAACACCATATATTTT.

This clone was counted only a few times. The chain is built from TRBV7-9 and TRBJ1-5; 8 nucleotides match TRBD1. CDR3 length: 19 amino acids. Trimming at V came to 1 base and at J to 4 bases, leaving 15 bases not matched to a gene. CDR1 SEHNR and CDR2 FQNEAQ come from the germline V gene (reference sequence). CDR3 DNA sequence: TGTGCCAGCAGCTTAGTTGCTGGGACAGGACCCTTTTTTAATCAGCCCCAGCATTTT. Its protein product is CASSLVAGTGPFFNQPQHF.

In nucleotides, the CDR3 is TGTGCCAGTAGCCGGGACTATAGCACAGATACGCAGTATTTT. Translating it yields CASSRDYSTDTQYF. This sequence joins TRBV19 and TRBJ2-3; 7 bases are shared with TRBD2. The J segment lost 0 bases and the V segment lost 6 bases, leaving 3 bases of the junction unmatched. This CDR3 has 14 amino acids. The germline gives CDR1 LNHDA, CDR2 SQIVND (reference sequence).

This clone was detected only once. CDR3 nucleotides: TGTGCCAGCAGCCAATCGGGACAGAACTACGAGCAGTACTTC. This sequence encodes CASSQSGQNYEQYF. The chain recombines TRBV4-2 with TRBJ2-7, with 7 bases aligning to TRBD1. J was trimmed by 3 bases and V by 2 bases; bases with no gene match: 4. The V gene's germline CDR1 is LGHNA and CDR2 YNFKEQ. The CDR3 totals 14 residues.

The gene calls are TRBV30 and TRBJ2-5; 9 nucleotides agree with TRBD1. The CDR3 consists of 12 residues. Trimming cost V 3 bases and J 5 bases; bases outside gene matches: 1. Looked up from germline, CDR1 is GTSNPN and CDR2 is SVGIG (reference sequence). The CDR3 sequence: CAWRGQGETQYF. The DNA of the CDR3 is TGTGCCTGGAGAGGACAGGGGGAGACCCAGTACTTC.

The gene calls are TRBV28 and TRBJ2-3, with D unresolved. The length of the CDR3 is 13 residues. Between the trimmed V and J ends, which lost 6 bases and 6 bases, there was a span of 13 bases. Germline V gene lookup returns CDR1 MDHEN and CDR2 SYDVKM. The DNA for the CDR3 is TGTGCCAGCAGCCTTGGGCACTTGGATACGCAGTATTTT. Amino acid sequence: CASSLGHLDTQYF.

In its sample, this clone was seen a few times. The chain is built from TRBV7-9 and TRBJ1-3; no clear D. Between the trimmed V and J ends, which lost 5 bases and 2 bases, there was a span of 13 bases. The V gene's germline CDR1 is SEHNR and CDR2 FQNEAQ (reference sequence). CDR3 length: 15 residues. CDR3 residues: CASSLNREPGNTIYF. CDR3 sequence (DNA): TGTGCCAGCAGCCTCAACCGGGAGCCTGGAAACACCATATATTTT.